This T cell receptor beta chain came from a study of T cell responses to AZD1222 COVID-19 vaccine. In the study overall: Analyses pooled second doses at about 4 or about 12 weeks.

The protocol was immunoSEQ multiplex PCR, while the TCRdb copy is restricted to in-frame clones and leaves out a portion. The sample carries 130,000 or so clones, around 92% recorded once. This CDR3 region has 14 residues. Germline V gives CDR1 SNHLY, CDR2 FYNNEI. Trimming left V 4 bases short and J 2 bases short, with 9 bases between. Study outcomes and limitations: Most donors were white British and more were female, and clonal diversity was possibly underestimated. Of spike-specific TCRs, nearly half reportedly target regions left unmutated in variants. The CD4 TCRs associated with vaccination extended across spike and predominated at 160-218 and 743-854.

For this clone: What it binds is not known.

The gene calls are TRBV2 and TRBJ1-5; D perhaps matches TRBD1 (5 bases). The input for sequencing was peripheral blood, taken on day 0 of AZD1222 vaccination. The receptor's source is an adult in good health. The CDR3 loop reads CASSVQGGNQPQHF. The CDR3 DNA is TGTGCCAGCAGTGTGCAAGGGGGCAATCAGCCCCAGCATTTT. Drawing the rest from reference TRBV2 and TRBJ1-5, the complete variable domain is EPEVTQTPSHQVTQMGQEVILRCVPISNHLYFYWYRQILGQKVEFLVSFYNNEISEKSEIFDDQFSVERPDGSNFTLKIRSTKLEDSAMYFCASSVQGGNQPQHFGDGTRLSIL.